A single sample is the source of the 3 T cell receptor beta chains below, sequenced in a study of OX40 agonist ivuxolimab in advanced cancers. TCRdb keeps only in-frame clones here, not all; method: immunoSEQ multiplex PCR. Of some 13,000 clones in the sample, 65% to 80% were seen once. This specimen consisted of CD4+ or CD8+ T cells sorted from blood, obtained in a trial of the OX40 agonist ivuxolimab. These receptors all come from an adult with an advanced solid tumor such as melanoma, head and neck, liver or kidney cancer.

This sequence joins TRBV7-6 and TRBJ2-7; 11 positions agree with TRBD1. CDR1 SGHVS and CDR2 FNYEAQ come from the germline V gene. V shed 5 bases, J shed 3 bases, and the junction held 6 bases outside the gene matches. This CDR3 contains 15 residues. As DNA, the CDR3 is TGTGCCAGCAGCCCCCCGGGACAGGGGGACTACGAGCAGTACTTC. Amino acid sequence: CASSPPGQGDYEQYF.

J is TRBJ2-5 and V is TRBV5-6, with no clear D. Trimming stripped 3 bases from V and 2 bases from J, with 2 bases between. Germline CDR1 reads SGHDT; CDR2 reads YYEEEE. CDR3 length: 11 residues. The CDR3 loop is CASSSQETQYF. The CDR3 nucleotides are TGTGCCAGCAGCTCACAAGAGACCCAGTACTTC. The full variable domain, with the rest looked up from reference TRBV5-6 and TRBJ2-5, is DAGVTQSPTHLIKTRGQQVTLRCSPKSGHDTVSWYQQALGQGPQFIFQYYEEEERQRGNFPDRFSGHQFPNYSSELNVNALLLGDSALYLCASSSQETQYFGPGTRLLVL.

This chain joins TRBV6-1 and TRBJ1-1; D is undetermined. Germline values: CDR1 MNHNS, CDR2 SASEGT. There are 13 residues in the CDR3. Between the trimmed V and J ends, which lost 10 bases and 1 base, there was a span of 13 bases. CDR3 sequence: CATWWGGNTEAFF. The CDR3 coding sequence is TGTGCCACCTGGTGGGGAGGGAACACTGAAGCTTTCTTT.